Listed below are T cell receptor beta chains from one sample, sequenced in a study of human T cells and chemical hapten exposure. TCRdb ran MiXCR on the RACE reads and lists one entry per CDR3 protein. The table has 300,000 to 450,000 distinct CDR3 sequences, around 5.5% seen once. Material: whole blood, obtained in connection with sensitization to the hapten diphenylcyclopropenone (DPC). Source of these receptors: a woman in her 50s with alopecia areata. Some clones in this sample may be carry-over from other donors' samples. CDR3s include the opening cysteine and the closing phenylalanine or tryptophan. Each record gives: clone size, D gene, J gene, V gene, CDR3 protein, CDR3 DNA. D genes are given only for firm matches. Expanded clones are given a class, and other clones once, few, many or no size at all.

many TRBD2 TRBJ2-3 TRBV12-3/TRBV12-4 CASSGLAGGPRDTQYF TGTGCCAGCAGTGGACTAGCGGGGGGGCCAAGAGATACGCAGTATTTT
NA TRBD1 TRBJ1-5 TRBV12-3/TRBV12-4 CASSRRTGGDQPQHF TGTGCCAGCAGCCGCCGGACAGGGGGCGACCAGCCCCAGCATTTT
few NA TRBJ2-4 TRBV7-9 CASSRRGGVNIQYF TGTGCCAGCAGCCGCCGTGGCGGGGTAAACATTCAGTACTTC
many NA TRBJ2-2 TRBV5-4 CASSSRTIQGPGELFF TGTGCCAGCAGCTCGAGGACCATTCAGGGGCCCGGGGAGCTGTTTTTT
few NA TRBJ2-3 TRBV20-1 CSAPGRQAPDTQYF TGCAGTGCTCCGGGACGGCAGGCACCAGATACGCAGTATTTT
NA TRBD1 TRBJ1-5 TRBV29-1 CSVRDSFNQPRHF TGCAGCGTGAGGGACAGTTTCAATCAGCCCCGGCATTTT
few TRBD1 TRBJ1-2 TRBV6-5 CASSYPTGWGFSGYTF TGTGCCAGCAGTTACCCGACAGGGTGGGGGTTCTCTGGCTACACCTTC
many NA TRBJ2-6 TRBV10-3 CAISEEGVAGANVLTF TGTGCCATCAGTGAGGAAGGAGTGGCTGGGGCCAACGTCCTGACTTTC
many NA TRBJ2-3 TRBV2 CATGQSTDTQYF TGTGCCACCGGACAGAGCACAGATACGCAGTATTTT
few NA TRBJ2-7 TRBV20-1 CSAIIRGHSYEQYF TGCAGTGCTATTATTCGAGGACACTCCTACGAGCAGTACTTC
many NA TRBJ2-1 TRBV4-2 CASSQDGSINEQFF TGTGCCAGCAGCCAAGATGGTAGCATAAATGAGCAGTTCTTC
NA TRBD1 TRBJ1-5 TRBV12-3/TRBV12-4 CASSLGTVNSDQPQHF TGTGCCAGCAGTTTGGGGACAGTTAATAGCGATCAGCCCCAGCATTTT
many NA TRBJ1-2 TRBV21-1 CASSVDGDRRLMGGYTF TGTGCCAGCAGCGTGGACGGTGACCGTCGCCTAATGGGCGGCTACACCTTC
NA NA TRBJ2-5 TRBV5-5 CASSGGRFQETQYF TGTGCCAGCAGCGGGGGACGATTTCAAGAGACCCAGTACTTC
NA NA TRBJ1-5 TRBV5-5 CASSLVLGGNQPQHF TGTGCCAGCAGCTTGGTTCTTGGGGGGAATCAGCCCCAGCATTTT
few TRBD1 TRBJ2-5 TRBV7-2 CASSLMTGVETQYF TGTGCCAGCAGCTTAATGACAGGGGTAGAGACCCAGTACTTC
few TRBD1 TRBJ1-1 TRBV3-1 CASSAWTGVFTEAFF TGTGCCAGCAGCGCATGGACAGGGGTTTTCACTGAAGCTTTCTTT
many NA TRBJ1-1 TRBV5-1 CASSLGEGLKAFF TGCGCCAGCAGCTTGGGTGAGGGACTCAAGGCTTTCTTT
NA TRBD2 TRBJ2-1 TRBV12-3/TRBV12-4 CASRHSGATYNEQFF TGTGCCAGCAGACATAGCGGGGCGACCTACAATGAGCAGTTCTTC
NA TRBD1 TRBJ1-2 TRBV6-5 CASSYYRGGYGYTF TGTGCCAGCAGTTACTACAGGGGAGGCTATGGCTACACCTTC
few NA TRBJ1-1 TRBV13 CASSLGDGEAFF TGTGCCAGCAGCTTGGGGGACGGAGAAGCTTTCTTT
few NA TRBJ1-1 TRBV7-8 CASSLVRYTEAFF TGTGCCAGCAGCTTAGTTCGGTACACTGAAGCTTTCTTT
few NA TRBJ2-2 TRBV20-1 CSATRRNTGELFF TGCAGTGCTACCCGACGGAACACCGGGGAGCTGTTTTTT
NA NA TRBJ2-3 TRBV7-9 CASSVLRSPDTQYF TGTGCCAGCAGCGTGCTTAGAAGTCCAGATACGCAGTATTTT
few NA TRBJ2-3 TRBV30 CAWSVVWRGPSTDTQYF TGTGCCTGGAGTGTGGTCTGGCGGGGCCCAAGCACAGATACGCAGTATTTT
many NA TRBJ2-2 TRBV14 CASSQGGANTGELFF TGTGCCAGCAGCCAAGGGGGGGCGAACACCGGGGAGCTGTTTTTT
NA NA TRBJ1-1 TRBV9 CASSVAGESDTEAFF TGTGCCAGCAGCGTAGCTGGGGAGTCGGACACTGAAGCTTTCTTT
NA TRBD1 TRBJ1-5 TRBV6-1 CASRETGVKGQPQHF TGTGCCAGCAGAGAGACAGGGGTAAAAGGGCAGCCCCAGCATTTT
few NA TRBJ1-4 TRBV5-1 CASSFSATNEKLFF TGCGCCAGCAGCTTCTCCGCAACTAATGAAAAACTGTTTTTT
many TRBD2 TRBJ2-1 TRBV28 CASTQTSGRHNEQFF TGTGCCAGCACTCAAACTAGCGGGCGCCACAATGAGCAGTTCTTC
many NA TRBJ2-7 TRBV2 CASNRDLVSYEQYF TGTGCCAGTAACCGGGATCTGGTTTCCTACGAGCAGTACTTC
few NA TRBJ1-1 TRBV27 CAPGQILNTEAFF TGTGCCCCCGGACAGATATTGAACACTGAAGCTTTCTTT
many NA TRBJ2-2 TRBV24-1 CATSGSQGIDTGELFF TGTGCCACCAGTGGCTCCCAGGGGATTGACACCGGGGAGCTGTTTTTT
NA NA TRBJ1-1 TRBV9 CASSVGAGTEAFF TGTGCCAGCAGCGTAGGGGCGGGGACTGAAGCTTTCTTT
few TRBD2 TRBJ2-6 TRBV3-1 CASTPRGRGGANVLTF TGTGCCAGCACCCCCCGCGGGAGAGGGGGGGCCAACGTCCTGACTTTC
few NA TRBJ1-1 TRBV20-1 CSARVPVGVGTEAFF TGCAGTGCTAGAGTCCCCGTGGGGGTTGGGACTGAAGCTTTCTTT
few NA TRBJ1-2 TRBV20-1 CSAYTGGDSNYGYTF TGCAGTGCTTACACCGGGGGAGATTCTAACTATGGCTACACCTTC
NA NA TRBJ2-1 TRBV2 CAILTRGAYNEQFF TGTGCCATCCTAACTAGGGGGGCCTACAATGAGCAGTTCTTC
many NA TRBJ2-7 TRBV4-2 CASSQEVGWEYEQYF TGTGCCAGCAGCCAAGAGGTCGGGTGGGAATACGAGCAGTACTTC
few TRBD1 TRBJ1-5 TRBV5-6 CASSLTRQGAWDQPQHF TGTGCCAGCAGCTTGACCCGACAGGGGGCCTGGGATCAGCCCCAGCATTTT
NA NA TRBJ2-2 TRBV3-1 CASSRLFTGELFF TGTGCCAGCAGCCGACTCTTCACCGGGGAGCTGTTTTTT
NA TRBD2 TRBJ2-3 TRBV29-1 CSVEPVAGGPTDTQYF TGCAGCGTTGAACCGGTCGCGGGAGGGCCCACAGATACGCAGTATTTT
NA NA TRBJ2-3 TRBV5-4 CASSLKREITDTQYF TGTGCCAGCAGCTTGAAACGGGAAATCACAGATACGCAGTATTTT
many NA TRBJ2-5 TRBV11-2 CASSLSAVLLRGTQYF TGTGCCAGCAGCCTCTCGGCAGTACTCTTGAGGGGGACCCAGTACTTC
NA NA TRBJ1-1 TRBV27 CASSPDSDTEAFF TGTGCCAGCAGTCCCGACAGCGACACTGAAGCTTTCTTT
many NA TRBJ2-7 TRBV6-5 CASSYSRQNYEQYF TGTGCCAGCAGTTACTCGAGACAGAACTACGAGCAGTACTTC
few NA TRBJ2-2 TRBV30 CAWIPRGDGELFF TGTGCCTGGATCCCCAGGGGAGACGGGGAGCTGTTTTTT
many NA TRBJ2-5 TRBV6-5 CASSYRFSKQETQYF TGTGCCAGCAGTTACCGGTTTAGCAAACAAGAGACCCAGTACTTC
many NA TRBJ1-4 TRBV3-1 CASSRDTGTFNEKLFF TGTGCCAGCAGCAGGGATACAGGGACCTTTAATGAAAAACTGTTTTTT